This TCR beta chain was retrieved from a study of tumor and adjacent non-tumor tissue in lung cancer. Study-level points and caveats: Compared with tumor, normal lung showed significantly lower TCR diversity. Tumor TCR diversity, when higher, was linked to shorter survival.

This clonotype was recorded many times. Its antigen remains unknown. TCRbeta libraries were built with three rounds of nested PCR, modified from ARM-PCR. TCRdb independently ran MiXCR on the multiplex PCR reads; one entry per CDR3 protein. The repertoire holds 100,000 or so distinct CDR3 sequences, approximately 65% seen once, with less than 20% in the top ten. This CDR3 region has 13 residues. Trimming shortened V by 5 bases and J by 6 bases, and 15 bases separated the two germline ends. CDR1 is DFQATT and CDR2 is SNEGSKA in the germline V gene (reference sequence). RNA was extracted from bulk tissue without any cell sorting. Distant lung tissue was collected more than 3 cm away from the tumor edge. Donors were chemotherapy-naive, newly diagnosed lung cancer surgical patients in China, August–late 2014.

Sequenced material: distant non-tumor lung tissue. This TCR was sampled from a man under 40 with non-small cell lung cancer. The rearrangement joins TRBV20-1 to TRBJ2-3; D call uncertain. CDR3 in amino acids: CSAPYTGVDTQYF. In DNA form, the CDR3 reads TGCAGTGCTCCCTATACTGGGGTCGATACGCAGTATTTT.